Given below is one T cell receptor (beta chain) in context. Its antigen is unknown. It has no much larger one-base neighbor in the sample; base qualities were not kept. The sample's time point label is to be understood as: persistent/refractory GD, antithyroid drugs over 5 years with positive TRAb. For both TCR sequencing and RNA sequencing, RNA was extracted from PBMCs in TRIzol. The diagnosis of Graves' disease was made according to American Thyroid Association guidelines. Patients were recruited from an endocrinology department in Xi'an, China. From each patient, approximately 9.9 milliliters of peripheral blood was collected into an EDTA anticoagulant tube. Ficoll Paque Plus density gradient separation was used to isolate PBMCs, and no further T cell sorting was performed. An Agilent 2100 Bioanalyzer and agarose gel were used to check RNA quality, and a NanoDrop 2000 was used to measure RNA concentration.

The library was built by means of multiplex PCR. TCRdb names Illumina HiSeq 4000 as the instrument used. iRepertoire HTBI primers and Arm-PCR amplification of CDR3 regions were used to construct TCR beta libraries. PCR products were gel purified before sequencing. As for the authors' bioinformatics: A total of roughly 67 TRBV and more than twelve TRBJ segments were identified across samples and were used for gene usage analysis of CDR3 amino acid clonotypes. COPE and FqMerger were used to merge the filtered high-quality paired reads into contigs. Contigs were aligned with BLAST to IMGT TRBV, TRBD and TRBJ reference genes, and CDR3 was defined per IMGT. Any clonotype with a frequency above 0.1% was classified as a highly expanded clone. Shannon entropy served as the measure of repertoire diversity, while the Gini coefficient captured V-J evenness. Public clonotypes were defined as clonotypes shared by more than one individual. TCRdb reanalyzed the raw reads on its own, using fastp at Q25 for trimming and MiXCR for clone calling, and kept in-frame beta chains. Rows with a matching CDR3 protein are joined into one entry that keeps the most common DNA and genes. None of the V and J calls come from the authors' own analysis; TCRdb made them. Recorded for this sample are 400,000 to 500,000 distinct CDR3 sequences; roughly a fifth of them occurred a single time. The top ten clonotypes cover roughly 13% of the sample.

The sample originates from a study of regulatory T cells in long-lasting Graves disease (dated by TCRdb to the early 2020s). With respect to the entire study: Persistent Graves' disease meant more than 5 years of antithyroid drug treatment with TSH receptor autoantibodies that stayed positive. The study was registered as a clinical trial and conducted in China. Antithyroid drugs had been taken for about 9.7 years on average by persistent Graves' disease patients in the clinical cohort. TCR sequencing covered some 13 persistent and 20 newly diagnosed Graves' disease patients, some 33 samples in total. Persistent Graves' disease patients were compared with newly diagnosed Graves' disease patients by peripheral blood TCR sequencing and RNA sequencing. General study outcomes and caveats: Compared with newly diagnosed patients, persistent Graves' disease patients had lower TCR Shannon entropy and fewer highly expanded clones, which suggests clonal expansion. Preferential use of TRBV28, TRBJ1-2 and TRBJ2-5 was observed in persistent disease, whereas TRBV20-1 and TRBJ2-1 were favored in newly diagnosed disease. Only peripheral blood was studied, because thyroid tissue, the primary lesion, was inaccessible. A larger number of public clonotypes was shared among persistent patients (around 2,500) than among newly diagnosed patients (approximately 930). Sequencing and analysis were limited to the TCR beta chain. The small sample size was acknowledged by the authors as a limitation that may reduce accuracy.

Spanning cysteine to phenylalanine, the CDR3 consists of 13 amino acids. Only the CDR3 part of the read is kept: 39 bases, read in frame from the first base. The germline V gene (reference sequence) specifies DFQATT as CDR1 and SNEGSKA as CDR2. Deletion took 2 bases off V and 7 bases off J, with a span of 15 bases between the germline ends. This TCR derives from a female donor with Graves disease. Specimen: peripheral blood mononuclear cells (PBMCs), collected when the disease was refractory, from a patient treated with antithyroid drugs. This sequence uses TRBV20-1 and TRBJ2-7; matching of 5 bases hints at TRBD1 as the D gene. The CDR3 protein sequence reads: CSARKGWKGEQYF. The nucleotides are TGCAGTGCTAGAAAGGGCTGGAAGGGGGAGCAGTACTTC.